This T cell receptor (beta chain) was found in a study of blood T cell repertoires in COVID-19. The length of the CDR3 is 18 residues. Germline V gene data show CDR1 as SGDLS and CDR2 as YYNGEE. J was trimmed by 7 bases and V by 3 bases; bases with no gene match: 16. Measured with immunoSEQ multiplex PCR; TCRdb has only the in-frame clones, and not every one. The sample shows roughly 170,000 clones, 85% to 90% of them seen only once. This sequence originates from a woman aged 70 to 79 with COVID-19, enrolled during active disease. The sample consisted of peripheral blood. The chain carries TRBV9 and TRBJ2-7; TRBD2 aligns across 13 bases. CDR3: CASSGYRDPGTSGNEQYF. In DNA, the CDR3 is TGTGCCAGCAGCGGATACAGGGATCCTGGGACTAGCGGGAATGAGCAGTACTTC.